This TCR beta chain is drawn from a study of response to subunit inactivated influenza vaccine. Study-wide results and limits: Authors suggested few new T cells are recruited by each seasonal influenza vaccination.

This CDR3 is 15 amino acids long. Trimming pared 0 bases from V and 6 bases from J, leaving 12 bases between. Germline loops: CDR1 LNHNV, CDR2 YYDKDF (reference sequence). This clonotype has more than one count but fewer than ten. Its specificity is unknown. Via MiXCR, TCRdb re-called the RT-PCR reads, giving one row per CDR3 protein. The sample lists fewer than 700,000 distinct CDR3 sequences; approximately 12% were seen once. Material: PBMCs from blood, obtained 35 to 45 days after vaccination. This receptor was taken from a man aged 50 to 59 who received an inactivated influenza vaccine. The chain recombines TRBV15 with TRBJ1-5; a weak D match, TRBD1 (6 bases). CDR3 protein: CATSRDRGVGQPQHF. The CDR3 DNA is TGTGCCACCAGCAGAGACAGGGGAGTCGGTCAGCCCCAGCATTTT.